These 22 T cell receptor beta chains share one sample of origin, sequenced in a study of T cell responses to AZD1222 COVID-19 vaccine. TCRdb's copy holds only in-frame clones and misses some; the assay was immunoSEQ multiplex PCR. The profile shows some 110,000 clones, 85% to 90% of them singletons. This specimen was peripheral blood, taken on day 0 of AZD1222 vaccination. The source of these receptors is an adult in good health.

This chain's CDR3 is CASSPTGGSTDTQYF. CDR3 DNA: TGTGCCAGCAGCCCGACAGGGGGCTCCACAGATACGCAGTATTTT. The rearrangement joins TRBV7-9 to TRBJ2-3; 10 positions match TRBD1. CDR1 and CDR2 from the germline V gene are SEHNR and FQNEAQ (reference sequence). This CDR3 region has 15 residues. Losses at the gene ends were 5 bases for V and 2 bases for J; bases not matched to a gene: 4.

The chain recombines TRBV5-1 with TRBJ2-3; 14 bases fit TRBD2. V trimming: 4 bases; J trimming: 6 bases; junction bases outside the gene matches: 4. The CDR3 length is 15 residues. Germline CDR1 is SGHRS and CDR2 is YFSETQ. The CDR3 loop is CASSPGTSGSDTQYF. The CDR3 region has the DNA TGCGCCAGCAGCCCTGGGACTAGCGGGAGCGATACGCAGTATTTT.

The chain joins TRBV28 to TRBJ1-1, with D unresolved. Germline lookup yields CDR1 MDHEN and CDR2 SYDVKM. The CDR3 is 13 residues long. Between the trimmed V and J ends, which lost 5 bases and 5 bases, there was a span of 12 bases. The CDR3 DNA follows: TGTGCCAGCAGTCTCCCCGGGTATACTGAAGCTTTCTTT. Protein product: CASSLPGYTEAFF.

In this sample, this clone turned up once. This rearrangement joins TRBV5-4 to TRBJ1-2; no definite D call. This CDR3 contains 13 residues. Germline lookup yields CDR1 SGHNT and CDR2 YYREEE (reference sequence). Between the trimmed V and J ends, which lost 4 bases and 4 bases, there was a span of 11 bases. CDR3 coding DNA: TGTGCCAGCAGCAAGTCGACTTTCTATGGCTACACCTTC. As protein: CASSKSTFYGYTF.

V is TRBV28 and J is TRBJ1-4; D perhaps matches TRBD1 (5 bases). The CDR3 contains 12 residues. V gave up 4 bases and J gave up 11 bases, with 11 bases separating them. The germline V gene encodes CDR1 MDHEN and CDR2 SYDVKM. CDR3 loop: CASSSPGQKLFF. DNA for the CDR3: TGTGCCAGCAGTTCGCCGGGGCAGAAACTGTTTTTT.

This chain links TRBV28 with TRBJ1-2; 9 positions agree with TRBD1. The germline V gene encodes CDR1 MDHEN and CDR2 SYDVKM. The CDR3 is 14 amino acids. With V trimmed by 2 bases and J by 6 bases, 4 bases remained unmatched. This CDR3 reads CASSLGGQGDGYTF. The CDR3 region has the DNA TGTGCCAGCAGTTTAGGGGGACAGGGTGATGGCTACACCTTC.

There are a few counts of this clone. The chain employs TRBV9 and TRBJ1-1; TRBD1 agrees at 7 bases. CDR3 length: 17 amino acids. J gave up 8 bases and V 0 bases, and 16 bases lay outside the gene matches. CDR1 is SGDLS and CDR2 is YYNGEE in the germline V gene. The CDR3 loop reads CASSVVPGSAGTEEAFF. DNA of the CDR3: TGTGCCAGCAGCGTAGTCCCTGGGAGTGCCGGGACAGAAGAAGCTTTCTTT.

The chain has TRBV15 and TRBJ1-1, with 7 nucleotides matching TRBD1. The CDR3 sequence is 15 residues long. J lost 4 bases, V lost 0 bases, and 5 bases had no gene match. The germline gives CDR1 LNHNV, CDR2 YYDKDF (reference sequence). DNA for the CDR3: TGTGCCACCAGCAGAGACCCGACAGGGTTCACTGAAGCTTTCTTT. Its protein product is CATSRDPTGFTEAFF.

The chain combines TRBV7-8 with TRBJ1-3; no definite D call. V was pared by 3 bases and J by 2 bases, with 14 bases between. The length of the CDR3 is 16 residues. The germline gives CDR1 SGHVS, CDR2 FQNEAQ. The CDR3 spells CASSLSRFPPGNTIYF. As DNA, the CDR3 is TGTGCCAGCAGCTTGTCTAGGTTTCCGCCTGGAAACACCATATATTTT.

Of note for this clone: Other nucleotide sequences from this sample produce the same CDR3. V and J are TRBV7-3 and TRBJ2-1; TRBD1 is a possible D gene (5 bases). V was shortened by 2 bases and J by 0 bases, with 5 bases between the two germline ends. CDR1 is SGHTA, CDR2 FQGTGA, per germline. CDR3 size: 14 residues. CDR3 sequence: CASSLDSSYNEQFF. CDR3 nucleotide sequence: TGTGCCAGCAGCTTAGACAGCTCCTACAATGAGCAGTTCTTC.

J is TRBJ2-3 and V is TRBV3-1 (or the pseudogene TRBV3-2); tentatively, D is TRBD2 (6 bases). The CDR3 contains 15 residues. In germline, CDR1 is LGHDT, CDR2 YNNKEL (reference sequence). V lost 5 bases, J lost 4 bases, and 16 bases lay in between. CDR3 DNA: TGTGCCAGCAGCGCGCGGGACGGAGGGGCAGATACGCAGTATTTT. Its translation is CASSARDGGADTQYF.

This chain links TRBV24-1 with TRBJ1-2; TRBD1 is a possible D gene (6 bases). Trimming shortened V by 1 base and J by 4 bases, and 9 bases separated the two germline ends. The germline CDR1 and CDR2 sequences are KGHDR and SFDVKD. There are 14 residues in the CDR3. CDR3 DNA: TGTGCCACCAGTGATTTAGGGACAAGCTATGGCTACACCTTC. Encoded protein: CATSDLGTSYGYTF.

The chain carries TRBV7-2 and TRBJ2-1; 7 bases align to TRBD2. The CDR3 has 15 residues. Germline V CDR1 and CDR2: SGHTA, FQGNSA. J lost 2 bases, V lost 6 bases, and 7 bases had no gene match. For the CDR3, the DNA is TGTGCCAGCAGGAAAGCGGGGAGCCCCTACAATGAGCAGTTCTTC. Its translation is CASRKAGSPYNEQFF.

This clone occurred once. This chain uses TRBV9 with TRBJ2-5; 8 bases line up with TRBD2. The germline V gene encodes CDR1 SGDLS and CDR2 YYNGEE. CDR3 length equals 16 residues. Unmatched junction bases numbered 9, after V lost 4 bases and J lost 1 base. The CDR3 DNA reads TGTGCCAGCAGCCCCCGGGGGGGAGGGTTCCAAGAGACCCAGTACTTC. This encodes CASSPRGGGFQETQYF.

The V call is TRBV30, the J call TRBJ1-1; D is possibly TRBD1 (5 bases). Germline-derived CDR1 and CDR2 are GTSNPN and SVGIG (reference sequence). This CDR3 has 13 amino acids. The germline V and J ends were trimmed by 0 bases and 3 bases, with 8 bases remaining between them. CDR3 DNA sequence: TGTGCCTGGAGTGTACGAGGGGACACTGAAGCTTTCTTT. Residues: CAWSVRGDTEAFF.

This clone was counted between two and nine times. This rearrangement joins TRBV2 to TRBJ2-1, with D hard to call. Trimming stripped 2 bases from V and 8 bases from J, with 13 bases between. The CDR3 covers 14 residues. CDR1 is SNHLY, CDR2 FYNNEI, per germline. As DNA, the CDR3 is TGTGCCAGCAGTGAAAGGACCGACGGCGATGAGCAGTTCTTC. Translated: CASSERTDGDEQFF.

The chain couples TRBV29-1 to TRBJ1-6; possible D gene TRBD1, 5 bases. Germline V CDR1 and CDR2: SQVTM, ANQGSEA. Trimming removed 7 bases from V and 11 bases from J, with 15 bases in between. CDR3 size: 12 residues. The CDR3 sequence is CSAGHRGAPLHF. CDR3 nucleotide sequence: TGCAGCGCAGGACACCGCGGGGCACCCCTCCACTTT.

This clone was recorded only once. The CDR3: CASSISGSYYEQYF. DNA of the CDR3: TGTGCCAGCAGTATCAGCGGCAGCTACTACGAGCAGTACTTC. The chain employs TRBV11-2 and TRBJ2-7, with a weak D call TRBD2 (5 bases). This CDR3 contains 14 residues. Germline V gives CDR1 SGHAT, CDR2 FQNNGV. Between the trimmed V and J ends, which lost 6 bases and 3 bases, there was a span of 15 bases.

V and J are TRBV3-1 (or the pseudogene TRBV3-2) and TRBJ1-6; D uncertain. Germline V gene lookup returns CDR1 LGHDT and CDR2 YNNKEL (reference sequence). This CDR3 is built from 13 residues. Trimming left V 2 bases short and J 10 bases short, with 9 bases between. CDR3: CASSQRSGSPLHF. CDR3 coding DNA: TGTGCCAGCAGCCAAAGGAGCGGGTCACCCCTCCACTTT.

The genes are TRBV7-7 and TRBJ1-1; perhaps TRBD1 as D (5 bases). Germline-derived CDR1 and CDR2 are SSHAT and FNYEAQ (reference sequence). The V gene lost 4 bases and the J gene lost 0 bases, with 12 bases spanning the gap. The CDR3 is made up of 15 amino acids. The CDR3 sequence is CASSSSTAMNTEAFF. The CDR3 DNA follows: TGTGCCAGCAGCTCATCGACAGCTATGAACACTGAAGCTTTCTTT.

This clone was seen a few times. The V gene is TRBV19, the J gene TRBJ2-6; 7 bases match TRBD1. The trim removed 5 bases at V and 4 bases at J, leaving 2 bases unmatched. Germline V gives CDR1 LNHDA, CDR2 SQIVND (reference sequence). This CDR3 has 14 residues. The CDR3 here is CASSQGVGANVLTF. CDR3 DNA sequence: TGTGCCAGTAGTCAGGGGGTCGGGGCCAACGTCCTGACTTTC.

The chain uses TRBV21-1 and TRBJ2-1; TRBD2 is taken as the D call from the table, unchecked against the DNA. TRBV21-1 is a known pseudogene. The CDR3 consists of 13 residues. CDR3 sequence (DNA): TGTGCCAACAGGGGAGGGACAAACAATGAGCAGTTCTTC. Translating gives CANRGGTNNEQFF.